The rows below give T cell receptor beta chains drawn from one sample of a study of CD8 T cells in Susac syndrome. Using its own MiXCR run on the immunoSEQ multiplex PCR reads, TCRdb lists one record per CDR3 protein. Altogether 55,000 to 85,000 distinct CDR3 sequences are present, nearly 96% being singletons, with the ten largest covering 0.11%. Material for sequencing was CD4+ T cells from PBMCs. The receptors here all came from a human donor with multiple sclerosis. Both conserved end residues are part of each CDR3. D genes are given only for firm matches. Not all rows give a size; the values are once, few, many and, for expanded clones, a class.

J gene | V gene | D gene | clone size | CDR3 protein | CDR3 DNA
TRBJ2-1 | TRBV29-1 | TRBD2 | - | CSVEASGGGSYNEQFF | TGCAGCGTTGAGGCTAGCGGGGGGGGCTCCTACAATGAGCAGTTCTTC
TRBJ2-7 | TRBV29-1 | TRBD1 | - | CSVARGGGEQYF | TGCAGCGTTGCCCGAGGGGGCGGCGAGCAGTACTTC
TRBJ1-1 | TRBV12-3/TRBV12-4 | - | once | CASSRPGRGRTEAFF | TGTGCCAGCAGTCGCCCGGGACGGGGGAGGACTGAAGCTTTCTTT
TRBJ1-1 | TRBV2 | - | - | CASGYRPEGAFF | TGTGCCAGCGGCTACCGACCCGAGGGGGCTTTCTTT
TRBJ2-2 | TRBV7-9 | - | - | CASSISTGELFF | TGTGCCAGCAGCATCAGCACCGGGGAGCTGTTTTTT
TRBJ2-4 | TRBV30 | - | once | CARADEAKNIQYF | TGTGCCCGAGCGGATGAGGCCAAAAACATTCAGTACTTC
TRBJ2-7 | TRBV6-5 | - | - | CASSYSTGRPIYEQYF | TGTGCCAGCAGTTACTCGACAGGTAGACCCATCTACGAGCAGTACTTC
TRBJ2-2 | TRBV12-3/TRBV12-4 | TRBD2 | - | CASRTAGAVTGELFF | TGTGCCAGCAGAACAGCGGGGGCCGTCACCGGGGAGCTGTTTTTT
TRBJ1-2 | TRBV7-6 | - | - | CASSQEGGYGDYGYTF | TGTGCCAGCAGCCAAGAGGGCGGGTACGGCGACTATGGCTACACCTTC
TRBJ2-5 | TRBV4-1 | - | - | CASSQLRSETQYF | TGCGCCAGCAGCCAACTACGGTCGGAGACCCAGTACTTC
TRBJ1-1 | TRBV12-3/TRBV12-4 | - | - | CASAEQSYAEAFF | TGTGCCAGCGCCGAGCAGAGTTATGCTGAAGCTTTCTTT
TRBJ2-5 | TRBV7-9 | - | once | CASSTRLETQYF | TGTGCCAGCTCGACTAGACTGGAGACCCAGTACTTC
TRBJ2-2 | TRBV4-3 | TRBD1 | - | CASSQRQGSGGGELFF | TGCGCCAGCAGCCAGAGACAGGGGTCTGGGGGCGGGGAGCTGTTTTTT
TRBJ2-3 | TRBV20-1 | - | - | CSARVISSTDTQYF | TGCAGTGCTAGAGTAATATCTAGCACAGATACGCAGTATTTT
TRBJ1-1 | TRBV5-1 | - | - | CASSLQGGNTEAFF | TGTGCCAGCAGCTTACAGGGTGGAAACACTGAAGCTTTCTTT
TRBJ2-2 | TRBV6-5 | - | - | CASSRTVFTGELFF | TGTGCCAGCAGCCGTACAGTTTTCACCGGGGAGCTGTTTTTT
TRBJ2-7 | TRBV18 | - | - | CASSQGSGLYEQYF | TGTGCCAGCTCACAGGGGAGCGGGCTATACGAGCAGTACTTC
TRBJ2-7 | TRBV4-2 | - | - | CASSQEDRFPTNEQYF | TGTGCCAGCAGCCAAGAGGATAGGTTTCCTACTAACGAGCAGTACTTC
TRBJ2-5 | TRBV19 | - | - | CASSALAVRETQYF | TGTGCCAGTAGTGCACTAGCAGTCCGGGAGACCCAGTACTTC
TRBJ2-3 | TRBV11-2 | - | few | CASSWGHTVAQYF | TGTGCCAGCAGCTGGGGACATACGGTTGCGCAGTATTTT
TRBJ1-1 | TRBV18 | - | - | CASSPASGIDEAFF | TGTGCCAGCTCACCCGCCTCAGGGATAGATGAAGCTTTCTTT
TRBJ2-2 | TRBV30 | - | - | CAWRSQDTGELFF | TGTGCCTGGAGGTCCCAGGACACCGGGGAGCTGTTTTTT
TRBJ2-1 | TRBV3-1 | - | once | CASSLRAGAEFF | TGTGCCAGCAGCCTTCGTGCAGGGGCAGAGTTCTTC
TRBJ1-4 | TRBV3-1 | - | - | CASSQEGTGYEKLFF | TGTGCCAGCAGCCAAGAGGGGACGGGGTACGAAAAACTGTTTTTT
TRBJ2-7 | TRBV28 | TRBD2 | - | CASTRGLSYEQYF | TGTGCCAGCACGCGGGGGTTATCCTACGAGCAGTACTTC
TRBJ2-3 | TRBV7-2 | TRBD2 | - | CASSLQRGYTDTQYF | TGTGCCAGCAGCCTACAGCGGGGATACACAGATACGCAGTATTTT
TRBJ2-1 | TRBV3-1 | - | - | CASSSSGVIPYNEQFF | TGTGCCAGCAGCTCCAGTGGCGTAATCCCCTACAATGAGCAGTTCTTC